A selection of T cell receptor beta chains follows, all from one sample in a study of CD8+ T cells in alopecia areata. TCRdb keeps only in-frame clones here, not all; method: immunoSEQ multiplex PCR. This table has under 9,000 clones, approximately 70% appearing once. The specimen sequenced was CD4+ Tregs sorted from blood. These receptor sequences come from a human donor with alopecia areata. Each CDR3 is given with its conserved first and last residue. The D gene is left open where the match is weak. Not every row has a clone size; where given, it reads once, few, many or a size class.

d_gene	v_gene	j_gene	abundance	CDR3aa	CDR3nt
TRBD2	TRBV6-5	TRBJ2-3	.	CASSLRGGADTQYF	TGTGCCAGCAGCCTTCGGGGGGGGGCAGATACGCAGTATTTT
.	TRBV6-5	TRBJ2-2	.	CASRFRVKNTGELFF	TGTGCCAGCAGATTCAGGGTAAAGAACACCGGGGAGCTGTTTTTT
TRBD1	TRBV27	TRBJ2-5	.	CASSFGDSAGGTQYF	TGTGCCAGCAGTTTTGGGGACAGTGCTGGTGGGACCCAGTACTTC
.	TRBV11-2	TRBJ1-2	once	CASSYVGDLNGYTF	TGTGCCAGCAGCTACGTTGGGGATCTCAATGGCTACACCTTC
.	TRBV5-4	TRBJ1-2	.	CASSTRDNYGYTF	TGTGCCAGCAGCACCCGGGACAACTATGGCTACACCTTC
TRBD1	TRBV7-2	TRBJ2-1	.	CASSLGTGTFEQFF	TGTGCCAGCAGCTTGGGGACAGGAACCTTTGAGCAGTTCTTC
.	TRBV27	TRBJ2-5	.	CASSRLTGETQYF	TGTGCCAGCAGCCGACTCACTGGAGAGACCCAGTACTTC
.	TRBV6-5	TRBJ1-6	.	CASNRRRNSPLHF	TGTGCCAGCAACCGCCGGAGGAATTCACCCCTCCACTTT
TRBD1	TRBV4-3	TRBJ1-1	few	CASSQRTGDPEAFF	TGCGCCAGCAGCCAACGGACAGGGGACCCTGAAGCTTTCTTT
.	TRBV6-5	TRBJ1-2	.	CASSRNRGAKGYTF	TGTGCCAGCAGCAGAAATAGGGGGGCCAAGGGCTACACCTTC
.	TRBV5-4	TRBJ2-6	once	CASSLGGVQKLSGANVLTF	TGTGCCAGCAGCCTGGGGGGCGTCCAGAAACTCTCTGGGGCCAACGTCCTGACTTTC
.	TRBV18	TRBJ2-1	.	CASSSDNVLKEQFF	TGTGCCAGCTCATCAGACAACGTTCTAAAGGAGCAGTTCTTC
.	TRBV14	TRBJ1-2	.	CASSRQAYYGYTF	TGTGCCAGCAGCCGCCAGGCTTACTATGGCTACACCTTC
.	TRBV19	TRBJ1-1	.	CASSMRVEAFF	TGTGCCAGTAGTATGCGGGTAGAAGCTTTCTTT
.	TRBV19	TRBJ1-5	.	CASSIRRMWHGERGDQPQHF	TGTGCCAGTAGTATTAGGCGCATGTGGCACGGCGAACGGGGGGATCAGCCCCAGCATTTT
.	TRBV2	TRBJ1-2	.	CASSAVQVFNYGYTF	TGTGCCAGCAGTGCGGTCCAGGTTTTTAACTATGGCTACACCTTC
.	TRBV28	TRBJ1-1	.	CASSSRGLNTEAFF	TGTGCCAGCAGTTCTCGGGGGTTGAACACTGAAGCTTTCTTT
TRBD1	TRBV7-2	TRBJ1-3	once	CASSVRPRTGGDTIYF	TGTGCCAGCAGCGTTAGGCCGAGGACAGGCGGGGACACCATATATTTT
TRBD2	TRBV10-3	TRBJ2-1	.	CAISEAPSGMGNEQFF	TGTGCCATCAGTGAGGCCCCTAGCGGGATGGGAAATGAGCAGTTCTTC
.	TRBV30	TRBJ1-2	.	CAWSVRISNYGYTF	TGTGCCTGGAGCGTAAGGATCTCTAACTATGGCTACACCTTC
.	TRBV5-1	TRBJ2-7	once	CASSWGDRENYEQYF	TGCGCCAGCAGCTGGGGGGACAGAGAGAACTACGAGCAGTACTTC
TRBD1	TRBV6-5	TRBJ2-3	once	CASSYRTGLDTQYF	TGTGCCAGCAGTTACCGGACAGGCTTGGATACGCAGTATTTT
.	TRBV7-8	TRBJ2-1	few	CAVQVLYNEQFF	TGTGCAGTCCAGGTTCTCTACAATGAGCAGTTCTTC
.	TRBV18	TRBJ2-1	.	CASSRRGTYNEQFF	TGTGCCAGCTCACGACGGGGGACCTACAATGAGCAGTTCTTC
TRBD2	TRBV7-3	TRBJ2-1	.	CASSRGLAGGRNEQFF	TGTGCCAGCAGTAGAGGACTAGCGGGGGGGCGCAATGAGCAGTTCTTC
TRBD1	TRBV18	TRBJ2-7	.	CASSPRTGADEQYF	TGTGCCAGCTCACCCAGGACAGGGGCAGACGAGCAGTACTTC
.	TRBV28	TRBJ2-5	few	CASSIRETQYF	TGTGCCAGCAGTATACGGGAGACCCAGTACTTC
TRBD1	TRBV29-1	TRBJ2-5	.	CSARTGGAGTQYF	TGCAGCGCCCGGACAGGGGGAGCGGGGACCCAGTACTTC
TRBD1	TRBV28	TRBJ1-5	.	CASRTQGESNQPQHF	TGTGCCAGCAGAACACAGGGGGAGAGCAATCAGCCCCAGCATTTT
.	TRBV6-5	TRBJ1-4	.	CASSYLPKANEKLFF	TGTGCCAGCAGTTACCTGCCAAAGGCTAATGAAAAACTGTTTTTT
.	TRBV5-1	TRBJ1-5	.	CASSSGLGQPQHF	TGCGCCAGCAGCTCGGGACTCGGTCAGCCCCAGCATTTT
TRBD2	TRBV5-4	TRBJ2-3	.	CASSKTGTRSTDTQYF	TGTGCCAGCAGCAAAACCGGGACTAGATCCACAGATACGCAGTATTTT
.	TRBV7-2	TRBJ2-7	.	CASSFRGLVPYEQYF	TGTGCCAGCAGCTTCAGAGGCTTGGTGCCCTACGAGCAGTACTTC
.	TRBV5-1	TRBJ2-6	.	CASSWNQGGPSSGANVLTF	TGCGCCAGCAGCTGGAACCAGGGGGGGCCGTCGTCTGGGGCCAACGTCCTGACTTTC
.	TRBV7-2	TRBJ1-1	.	CASSLGQGYTNTEAFF	TGTGCCAGCAGCTTAGGGCAGGGCTATACGAACACTGAAGCTTTCTTT
.	TRBV7-9	TRBJ2-1	few	CASSSRPSDQFF	TGTGCCAGCAGCTCCCGACCTAGCGATCAGTTCTTC
.	TRBV5-1	TRBJ2-1	.	CASTSPGPYNEQFF	TGCGCCAGCACTTCCCCAGGGCCCTACAATGAGCAGTTCTTC